This is a list of T cell receptor beta chains from one sample in a study of CD8 T cells in ankylosing spondylitis. TCRdb fed the 5' RACE reads into MiXCR, producing one record per CDR3 protein. Among about 440,000 distinct CDR3 sequences, approximately 17% were seen once, and the ten largest hold approximately 1%. The sample comprised blood, either unsorted or a sorted T cell fraction (not recorded which). All receptors derive from a male donor with ankylosing spondylitis. CDR3s include the opening cysteine and the closing phenylalanine or tryptophan. The D gene is left open where the match is weak. Size tells how often a clone was seen (once, few, many) or the class of an expanded clone, and some rows leave it out.

CDR3nt,CDR3aa,v_gene,d_gene,j_gene,abundance
TGCAGCGTTGAGAGGGCAGATACGCAGTATTTT,CSVERADTQYF,TRBV29-1,.,TRBJ2-3,.
TGTGCCAGCAGCTTGGATAAGGTTCAGACCGGGGAGCTGTTTTTT,CASSLDKVQTGELFF,TRBV7-2,.,TRBJ2-2,many
TGCAGTGCTCATAGGGGGCATGGGGGTCAGCCCCAGCATTTT,CSAHRGHGGQPQHF,TRBV20-1,TRBD1,TRBJ1-5,.
TGTGCCAGCAGCTTGAGGCAGTACAATGAGCAGTTCTTC,CASSLRQYNEQFF,TRBV11-2,.,TRBJ2-1,many
TGTGCCAGCAGCCAACCCGGGACAGGGATTGATGAGCAGTTCTTC,CASSQPGTGIDEQFF,TRBV4-2,TRBD1,TRBJ2-1,few
TGCAGTGCCGTTGACAGGGTTGGAAACACCATATATTTT,CSAVDRVGNTIYF,TRBV20-1,TRBD1,TRBJ1-3,many
TGCAGTGCCCGAATCCGGACAGGAACCTACGAGCAGTACTTC,CSARIRTGTYEQYF,TRBV20-1,TRBD1,TRBJ2-7,few
TGTGCCAGCAGCCAAGGGACTAAGGGCCTTGGGGAGCTGTTTTTT,CASSQGTKGLGELFF,TRBV6-1,TRBD2,TRBJ2-2,.
TGTGCCAGCAGCACTAGGGGGCCTGCCGGATACGAGCAGTACTTC,CASSTRGPAGYEQYF,TRBV27,TRBD1,TRBJ2-7,.
TGTGCCATCAGTGAGTTGGACCATGGTTACAATGAGCAGTTCTTC,CAISELDHGYNEQFF,TRBV10-3,.,TRBJ2-1,.
TGTGCCAGCAGCCTTCGAGCTCCCACTGGGGCCAACGTCCTGACTTTC,CASSLRAPTGANVLTF,TRBV7-9,.,TRBJ2-6,.
TGTGCCAGCTCACCGGGAGCCGTCGAGACCCAGTACTTC,CASSPGAVETQYF,TRBV18,.,TRBJ2-5,.
TGTGCCAGCATGAGGACAGGGTCCCCTTCCTACGAGCAGTACTTC,CASMRTGSPSYEQYF,TRBV25-1,TRBD1,TRBJ2-7,few
TGTGCCAGCAGGCAGGGAGTACTCTCTGGCGCCAACGTCCTGACTTTC,CASRQGVLSGANVLTF,TRBV3-1,.,TRBJ2-6,.
TGCAGTGCTAGAGATACGTCGGCCTCTAGCTACAATGAGCAGTTCTTC,CSARDTSASSYNEQFF,TRBV20-1,.,TRBJ2-1,.
TGTGCCAGCAGCCAAGTGGGACAGGGGGCACGCTATGGCTACACCTTC,CASSQVGQGARYGYTF,TRBV7-2,TRBD1,TRBJ1-2,.
TGTGCCAGCAGCCAAGGGGACAGTTTAAATTCACCCCTCCACTTT,CASSQGDSLNSPLHF,TRBV3-1,TRBD1,TRBJ1-6,.
TGCAGTGCTGTTACCACTAGCAATCAGCCCCAGCATTTT,CSAVTTSNQPQHF,TRBV20-1,.,TRBJ1-5,many
TGTGCCAGCTCACCCCCAGGACTCCCCCAGCAGTACTTC,CASSPPGLPQQYF,TRBV18,.,TRBJ2-7,.
TGTGCCAGCAGCCTAACGGTGACTAGCGGGGTCTACAATGAGCAGTTCTTC,CASSLTVTSGVYNEQFF,TRBV11-1,TRBD2,TRBJ2-1,.
TGTGCCAGCAGCCAAGATCCGAGCGTGCAAATCAACGTCCTGACTTTC,CASSQDPSVQINVLTF,TRBV4-2,.,TRBJ2-6,few
TGTGCCAGCAGAATCGACAGTGGGAGAGGCTACACCTTC,CASRIDSGRGYTF,TRBV6-2/TRBV6-3,.,TRBJ1-2,.